One sample yielded the 28 T cell receptor beta chains listed below, sequenced in a study of T-cell memory formation after mild COVID-19 (dated by TCRdb to the early 2020s). Receptors were amplified or captured by 5' RACE. The data were produced on an Illumina NovaSeq 6000. In-frame beta chains were kept once TCRdb had trimmed the public reads at Q25 with fastp and called clones with MiXCR. Rows are unified per CDR3 protein, each entry keeping the most common DNA and genes. For this sample there are fewer than 70,000 distinct CDR3 sequences; 8% to 9.5% appear just once. The top ten hold more than 0.95% of the sample. Sequencing was done on a sample of PBMCs or a T cell subset sorted from them (not recorded which). All receptors come from a man between 18 and 35 years old who had mild COVID-19 (a few samples of this study predate the infection). The sample titles of this study are shuffled in the database, so cell type and time point are left out; the donor was told from shared clones.

A few counts support this clonotype. This chain connects TRBV27 to TRBJ2-2; D perhaps matches TRBD2 (6 bases). Trimming took 3 bases from V and 6 from J, leaving 8 bases between them. Per the germline V gene, CDR1 is MNHEY and CDR2 is SMNVEV (reference sequence). The CDR3 length is 13 residues. CDR3 bases: TGTGCCAGCAGTTTCAGACTAGCCGGGGAGCTGTTTTTT. Protein: CASSFRLAGELFF.

This clonotype was observed a handful of times. The chain joins TRBV24-1 to TRBJ2-1, with no clear D. This CDR3 is built from 13 residues. Germline V gene lookup returns CDR1 KGHDR and CDR2 SFDVKD. Trimming stripped 3 bases from V and 3 bases from J, with 5 bases between. CDR3 in amino acids: CATSDRLYNEQFF. For the CDR3, the DNA is TGTGCCACCAGTGATCGTCTCTACAATGAGCAGTTCTTC.

This rearrangement joins TRBV5-1 to TRBJ1-2; D is unclear. Germline CDR1 SGHRS, CDR2 YFSETQ. V was cut by 4 bases and J by 0 bases, with 7 bases left in between. The CDR3 length is 13 residues. The CDR3, as DNA: TGCGCCAGCAGCGCCGGGGCTAACTATGGCTACACCTTC. This sequence encodes CASSAGANYGYTF. Variable domain in full (rest from reference TRBV5-1 and TRBJ1-2): KAGVTQTPRYLIKTRGQQVTLSCSPISGHRSVSWYQQTPGQGLQFLFEYFSETQRNKGNFPGRFSGRQFSNSRSEMNVSTLELGDSALYLCASSAGANYGYTFGSGTRLTVV.

The chain links TRBV28 to TRBJ1-1, with TRBD1 matching 9 bases. The length of the CDR3 is 12 residues. V trimming: 5 bases; J trimming: 12 bases; junction bases outside the gene matches: 7. CDR1 is MDHEN and CDR2 is SYDVKM in the germline V gene. The CDR3 loop is CASSGPGTGSFF. CDR3 nucleotides: TGTGCCAGCAGTGGACCCGGGACAGGGTCTTTCTTT.

In its sample, this clonotype was seen a few times. At one end, the junction sequence differs from germline, possibly due to a read error. The gene calls are TRBV7-7 and TRBJ2-5; a possible D gene is TRBD2 (5 bases). Germline V CDR1 and CDR2: SSHAT, FNYEAQ (reference sequence). The CDR3 has 13 amino acids. The CDR3 protein is CASSLARQETQYF. Here the CDR3 DNA reads TGTGCTAGCAGCTTAGCGCGTCAAGAGACCCAGTACTTC.

The J gene is TRBJ2-3, the V gene TRBV7-3; TRBD1 matches at 7 bases. The V and J ends lost 5 bases and 6 bases, in that order; junction bases with no gene match: 5. The CDR3 has 13 residues. Germline V gene lookup returns CDR1 SGHTA and CDR2 FQGTGA. CDR3 in amino acids: CASSEQGSDTQYF. CDR3 nucleotide sequence: TGTGCCAGCAGCGAACAGGGGTCGGATACGCAGTATTTT.

This clonotype has only a few counts. The rearrangement links TRBV7-2 to TRBJ2-5; TRBD1 agrees at 10 bases. V was pared by 2 bases and J by 5 bases, with 5 bases of the junction left unmatched. CDR3 size: 15 residues. From germline, CDR1 is SGHTA and CDR2 FQGNSA. The CDR3 spells CASSLPTGGVETQYF. The CDR3, as DNA: TGTGCCAGCAGCTTACCGACAGGGGGCGTCGAGACCCAGTACTTC.

In its sample, this clonotype was seen a few times. The genes are TRBV5-4 and TRBJ2-1; D gene ambiguous. CDR1 is SGHNT and CDR2 is YYREEE in the germline V gene (reference sequence). The CDR3 runs 14 residues. The V end lost 1 base, the J end lost 10 bases, and 15 bases lay between the germline ends. CDR3 region: CASSLLLSSREQFF. CDR3 nucleotide sequence: TGTGCCAGCAGCTTGCTATTAAGTTCTAGGGAGCAGTTCTTC.

This clonotype was seen just once. The chain uses TRBV28 and TRBJ2-5; D is undetermined. Germline V gives CDR1 MDHEN, CDR2 SYDVKM. The CDR3 has 11 amino acids. Trimming removed 6 bases at V and 5 bases at J, with 7 bases between. The CDR3, as DNA: TGTGCCAGCAGCAATCGGGAGACCCAGTACTTC. It codes for CASSNRETQYF.

At least ten counts were recorded for this clonotype. The gene calls are TRBV6-5 and TRBJ2-1; 8 bases line up with TRBD1. Germline V gene data show CDR1 as MNHEY and CDR2 as SVGAGI. The CDR3 consists of 13 residues. V lost 7 bases, J lost 6 bases, and 5 bases stayed unmatched. The CDR3 DNA reads TGTGCCAGCAATGGACAGGGAGGCAATGAGCAGTTCTTC. The encoded protein is CASNGQGGNEQFF.

The genes are TRBV28 and TRBJ2-3, with D possibly being TRBD1 (6 bases). V shed 4 bases and J shed 0 bases, with 14 bases lying between them. The CDR3 extends over 16 amino acids. CDR1 MDHEN and CDR2 SYDVKM come from the germline V gene. In DNA, the CDR3 is TGTGCCAGCAGTTCCCCCGGGACACTGAGCACAGATACGCAGTATTTT. It specifies CASSSPGTLSTDTQYF. Full variable domain (remainder filled in from reference TRBV28 and TRBJ2-3): DVKVTQSSRYLVKRTGEKVFLECVQDMDHENMFWYRQDPGLGLRLIYFSYDVKMKEKGDIPEGYSVSREKKERFSLILESASTNQTSMYLCASSSPGTLSTDTQYFGPGTRLTVL.

This clonotype was picked up many times. This rearrangement joins TRBV12-3 or TRBV12-4 to TRBJ2-5; D is uncertain. V dropped 5 bases and J dropped 5 bases, with 18 bases sitting between them. The CDR3 runs 15 residues. The CDR3 sequence is CASSPSPRVGETQYF. In nucleotides, the CDR3 is TGTGCCAGCAGTCCAAGTCCTAGGGTCGGGGAGACCCAGTACTTC.

The chain couples TRBV5-1 to TRBJ2-1, with a tentative D call TRBD1 (5 bases). Germline assignment: CDR1 SGHRS and CDR2 YFSETQ. The V gene lost 0 bases and the J gene lost 7 bases, with 14 bases spanning the gap. The CDR3 is 15 residues long. This CDR3 is CASSLEGATENEQFF. CDR3 coding DNA: TGCGCCAGCAGCTTGGAAGGGGCTACTGAGAATGAGCAGTTCTTC.

The chain recombines TRBV4-1 with TRBJ2-1; D might be TRBD1 or TRBD2, each matching 5 bases. Looked up from germline, CDR1 is MGHRA and CDR2 is YSYEKL. V was pared by 0 bases and J by 0 bases, with 12 bases between. The CDR3 length is 17 residues. The CDR3 DNA is TGCGCCAGCAGCCAAGATCGGGGCAGCAGCTCCTACAATGAGCAGTTCTTC. This encodes CASSQDRGSSSYNEQFF.

This clonotype appeared a few times. The CDR3 protein is CASVGGGGANVLTF. CDR3 nucleotides: TGTGCCAGCGTTGGGGGCGGTGGGGCCAACGTCCTGACTTTC. The chain couples TRBV11-2 to TRBJ2-6, with D possibly matching TRBD1 (6 bases). The CDR3 is made up of 14 amino acids. V dropped 8 bases and J dropped 3 bases, with 11 bases sitting between them. Germline-derived CDR1 and CDR2 are SGHAT and FQNNGV.

This clonotype was found a few times. This chain uses TRBV7-9 with TRBJ2-2; D not certain. The V end lost 1 base, the J end lost 5 bases, and 5 bases lay between the germline ends. Germline V gene lookup returns CDR1 SEHNR and CDR2 FQNEAQ (reference sequence). The CDR3 contains 13 residues. The CDR3 spells CASSLGQTGELFF. DNA of the CDR3: TGTGCCAGCAGCTTAGGGCAGACCGGGGAGCTGTTTTTT.

At least ten counts were recorded for this clonotype. The DNA of the CDR3 is TGTGCCAGCAGCCCGTACAGGGGTCCCGTCGAGCAGTACGTC. Its protein is CASSPYRGPVEQYV. The rearrangement uses TRBV6-5 and TRBJ2-7; 7 positions agree with TRBD1. Germline V lookup: CDR1 MNHEY, CDR2 SVGAGI. The CDR3 has 14 residues. J gave up 6 bases and V 6 bases, and 11 bases lay outside the gene matches.

The table lists this clonotype with a few counts. V and J are TRBV11-2 and TRBJ2-1; D is perhaps TRBD1 (6 bases). V was shortened by 8 bases and J by 8 bases, with 16 bases between the two germline ends. The V gene's germline CDR1 is SGHAT and CDR2 FQNNGV. The CDR3 is made up of 13 amino acids. The CDR3 here is CASRQVGRHEQFF. CDR3 bases: TGTGCCAGCCGACAGGTGGGGCGTCATGAGCAGTTCTTC. The full variable domain, with the rest looked up from reference TRBV11-2 and TRBJ2-1, is EAGVAQSPRYKIIEKRQSVAFWCNPISGHATLYWYQQILGQGPKLLIQFQNNGVVDDSQLPKDRFSAERLKGVDSTLKIQPAKLEDSAVYLCASRQVGRHEQFFGPGTRLTVL.

This clonotype appeared once. The chain recombines TRBV20-1 with TRBJ2-7; D ambiguous. CDR1 and CDR2 (germline): DFQATT, SNEGSKA (reference sequence). The CDR3 is 11 amino acids. CDR3 sequence: CRARNGYEQYV. The CDR3 DNA reads TGCAGGGCTAGAAACGGTTACGAGCAGTACGTC.

The chain carries TRBV7-9 and TRBJ2-2; TRBD2 agrees at 9 bases. The CDR3 totals 16 residues. CDR1 and CDR2 (germline): SEHNR, FQNEAQ (reference sequence). J was trimmed by 7 bases and V by 5 bases; bases with no gene match: 11. CDR3 sequence: CASSPPRAGGNGELFF. CDR3 in DNA: TGTGCCAGCAGCCCTCCCCGGGCGGGAGGGAACGGGGAGCTGTTTTTT.

This clonotype was seen ten or more times. This chain connects TRBV7-2 to TRBJ2-6; D remains ambiguous. Germline CDR1 reads SGHTA; CDR2 reads FQGNSA. Between the trimmed V and J ends, which lost 5 bases and 4 bases, there was a span of 12 bases. This CDR3 has 15 amino acids. The CDR3 spells CASSQQPSGANVLTF. The CDR3 nucleotides are TGTGCCAGCAGCCAACAGCCCTCCGGGGCCAACGTCCTGACTTTC. Supplemented by reference TRBV7-2 and TRBJ2-6, the full variable domain reads GAGVSQSPSNKVTEKGKDVELRCDPISGHTALYWYRQSLGQGLEFLIYFQGNSAPDKSGLPSDRFSAERTGGSVSTLTIQRTQQEDSAVYLCASSQQPSGANVLTFGAGSRLTVL.

The chain is built from TRBV29-1 and TRBJ2-3; 9 bases line up with TRBD1. This CDR3 is 14 amino acids long. Trimming at V came to 5 bases and at J to 2 bases, leaving 5 bases not matched to a gene. Germline V gives CDR1 SQVTM, CDR2 ANQGSEA. The CDR3 loop reads CSVSGQGYTDTQYF. The CDR3 region has the DNA TGCAGCGTTTCCGGACAGGGGTACACAGATACGCAGTATTTT.

This clonotype showed up just a few times. The chain links TRBV4-2 to TRBJ1-1; D call uncertain. CDR1 and CDR2 (germline): LGHNA, YNFKEQ. The CDR3 sequence is 13 residues long. The V and J ends lost 0 bases and 3 bases respectively, with 5 bases between them. DNA for the CDR3: TGTGCCAGCAGCCAAGACGGGGACACTGAAGCTTTCTTT. It codes for CASSQDGDTEAFF.

J is TRBJ1-1 and V is TRBV5-1; D gene unclear. There are 14 residues in the CDR3. Germline CDR1 and CDR2: SGHRS and YFSETQ. V lost 1 base to trimming and J lost 8 bases, with 15 bases between them. The CDR3 nucleotides read TGCGCCAGCAGCTTGTCGACGGAGCCTGGGGAAGCTTTCTTT. It is translated as CASSLSTEPGEAFF.

The chain joins TRBV7-3 to TRBJ1-4; D not certain. CDR3 length: 13 amino acids. CDR1 is SGHTA and CDR2 is FQGTGA in the germline V gene. Trimming removed 5 bases from V and 7 bases from J, with 11 bases in between. CDR3 coding DNA: TGTGCCAGCAGCCCCCGGCGGGGTGAAAAACTGTTTTTT. Translated, it gives CASSPRRGEKLFF.

Within the sample, this clonotype is medium-sized. The chain couples TRBV5-1 to TRBJ2-3; D might be TRBD1 or TRBD2, each matching 6 bases. The V gene's germline CDR1 is SGHRS and CDR2 YFSETQ. The CDR3 sequence is 15 residues long. Trimming removed 1 base at V and 5 bases at J, with 14 bases between. Here the CDR3 DNA reads TGCGCCAGCAGCTTGATGGGGGGCCGGGGAGATACGCAGTATTTT. It yields the protein CASSLMGGRGDTQYF.

This clonotype is medium-sized in the sample. This chain links TRBV25-1 with TRBJ2-2; 11 bases are a match to TRBD2. J gave up 6 bases and V 5 bases, and 5 bases lay outside the gene matches. Germline V gives CDR1 MGHDK, CDR2 SYGVNS. This CDR3 has 15 amino acids. CDR3 protein: CASSFSGGAPGELFF. For the CDR3, the DNA is TGTGCCAGCAGTTTTAGCGGGGGGGCGCCCGGGGAGCTGTTTTTT.

The rearrangement links TRBV4-2 to TRBJ1-1; the D is unclear. The CDR3 spans 15 residues. Trimming cost V 6 bases and J 3 bases, with 17 bases left between them. The germline CDR1 and CDR2 sequences are LGHNA and YNFKEQ. The CDR3: CASRRREGGDTEAFF. CDR3 coding DNA: TGTGCCAGCAGACGGCGAGAAGGCGGGGACACTGAAGCTTTCTTT.